The 8 T cell receptor beta chains listed next were all sequenced from one sample in a study of cytomegalovirus exposure and HLA in healthy donors. The PCR had 60 Vbeta and 13 Jbeta primers. The method was immunoSEQ multiplex PCR; TCRdb's version includes in-frame clones alone and lacks a portion of them. The data show roughly 100,000 clones, around 72% seen once. Sequenced sample: PBMCs. These receptors were taken from a man between 40 and 49 years old in good health and CMV-seronegative.

Relative to its sample, this clone is medium-sized. The V and J genes are TRBV4-3 and TRBJ2-3; TRBD2 matches at 9 bases. The CDR3 totals 16 residues. The V and J ends lost 1 base and 5 bases, in that order; junction bases with no gene match: 7. Germline CDR1 LGHNA, CDR2 YSLEER. CDR3 DNA: TGCGCCAGCAGCCAAGGTGCGGGGGGGCTTGGAGATACGCAGTATTTT. This encodes CASSQGAGGLGDTQYF.

V is TRBV7-2 and J is TRBJ1-2; a possible D gene is TRBD1 (6 bases). Germline-derived CDR1 and CDR2 are SGHTA and FQGNSA. The CDR3 loop spans 13 amino acids. V lost 1 base, J lost 9 bases, and 12 bases lay in between. The CDR3, as DNA: TGTGCCAGCAGCTTAGGGTTGGGGGCCAGCTACACCTTC. Translating it yields CASSLGLGASYTF.

This chain joins TRBV11-2 and TRBJ2-3, with D tentatively TRBD2 (7 bases). V was trimmed by 5 bases and J by 0 bases, leaving 12 bases between them. CDR1 is SGHAT and CDR2 is FQNNGV in the germline V gene. This CDR3 is built from 15 residues. CDR3 nucleotides: TGTGCCAGCAGCCAGAAGGGGGGGAGCACAGATACGCAGTATTTT. Translation gives CASSQKGGSTDTQYF.

This rearrangement joins TRBV2 to TRBJ1-4; 9 nucleotides align to TRBD1. CDR3 length equals 15 residues. Germline values: CDR1 SNHLY, CDR2 FYNNEI. The J segment lost 7 bases and the V segment lost 5 bases, leaving 8 bases of the junction unmatched. The CDR3 loop is CASSQLGQGGEKLFF. DNA for the CDR3: TGTGCCAGCAGTCAGCTGGGACAGGGTGGTGAAAAACTGTTTTTT.

Only a few counts were recorded for this clone. The chain uses TRBV2 and TRBJ1-6, with 11 bases aligning to TRBD1. The length of the CDR3 is 14 residues. Losses at the gene ends were 6 bases for V and 8 bases for J; bases not matched to a gene: 3. Germline loops: CDR1 SNHLY, CDR2 FYNNEI. The CDR3 bases are TGTGCCAGCAGAGGGACAGGGGGAGATTCACCCCTCCACTTT. Amino acids: CASRGTGGDSPLHF.

The J gene is TRBJ1-2, the V gene TRBV4-1; the D gene is possibly TRBD1 (5 bases). The CDR3 totals 13 residues. CDR1 MGHRA and CDR2 YSYEKL come from the germline V gene. V gave up 0 bases and J gave up 3 bases, with 5 bases separating them. CDR3 residues: CASSQDRDYGYTF. In DNA form, the CDR3 reads TGCGCCAGCAGCCAAGACAGGGACTATGGCTACACCTTC.

The rearrangement uses TRBV7-3 and TRBJ2-7; D may be TRBD1 (5 bases). V was cut by 1 base and J by 0 bases, with 10 bases left in between. The CDR3 sequence is 15 residues long. Looked up from germline, CDR1 is SGHTA and CDR2 is FQGTGA. For the CDR3, the DNA is TGTGCCAGCAGCTTAAAAAGTGACAGCTCCTACGAGCAGTACTTC. This codes for CASSLKSDSSYEQYF.

The chain has TRBV4-1 and TRBJ2-2; 10 positions match TRBD2. Germline trimming cut 4 bases from V and 1 base from J; bases unmatched to any gene: 9. CDR1 MGHRA and CDR2 YSYEKL come from the germline V gene. The CDR3 spans 18 residues. The CDR3 loop is CASSLEPSSGGNTGELFF. In nucleotides, the CDR3 is TGCGCCAGCAGCCTAGAACCATCTAGCGGGGGGAACACCGGGGAGCTGTTTTTT.